A single sample is the source of the 8 T cell receptor beta chains below, sequenced in a study of beta chain features in type 1 diabetes. Whole-study results and caveats: Moderate yet significant TCRB CDR3 shortening was seen in Type 1 diabetes patients in all four CD4+ subsets.

These receptors' antigens are unknown. Of the isolated RNA, all was reverse transcribed, and so the sequenced material was expressed TCRB transcripts. Measured with immunoSEQ multiplex PCR; TCRdb has only the in-frame clones, and not every one. The repertoire holds 600,000 to 700,000 clones, roughly 12% seen once, with 0.022% in the top ten. Specimen: naive CD4+ T cells from blood. Source of these receptors: a man younger than 35 with type 1 diabetes.

V gene TRBV30 combines with J gene TRBJ1-1; D is uncertain. Looked up from germline, CDR1 is GTSNPN and CDR2 is SVGIG (reference sequence). Trimming took 4 bases from V and 8 from J, leaving 20 bases between them. CDR3 length: 14 residues. The CDR3 loop is CAWIKLTRVPEAFF. CDR3 DNA: TGTGCCTGGATCAAATTGACCCGAGTCCCAGAAGCTTTCTTT.

The rearrangement uses TRBV7-3 and TRBJ2-7; no firm D call. This CDR3 spans 13 amino acids. V shed 5 bases and J shed 3 bases, with 11 bases lying between them. Per germline, CDR1 SGHTA and CDR2 FQGTGA. The CDR3 reads CASSPLGRYEQYF. The CDR3 nucleotides are TGTGCCAGCAGCCCCCTCGGCCGCTACGAGCAGTACTTC.

This clone was counted between two and nine times. The chain recombines TRBV10-1 with TRBJ2-7, with D possibly matching TRBD1 (6 bases). Trimming removed 6 bases at V and 3 bases at J, with 12 bases between. The CDR3 has 13 amino acids. Germline V lookup: CDR1 WNHNN, CDR2 SYGVQD (reference sequence). CDR3 nucleotides: TGCGCCAGCAGCAGGGGCCTTATCTACGAGCAGTACTTC. This gives the protein CASSRGLIYEQYF.

The rearrangement links TRBV30 to TRBJ1-1; unclear D gene. The V end was cut by 0 bases, the J end by 5 bases, with 10 bases between. Germline CDR1 and CDR2: GTSNPN and SVGIG (reference sequence). The CDR3 length is 13 residues. In DNA, the CDR3 is TGTGCCTGGAGTGTACTAAGGGAGACTGAAGCTTTCTTT. Its protein product is CAWSVLRETEAFF.

The J gene is TRBJ2-3, the V gene TRBV5-1, with D unclear. The V gene's germline CDR1 is SGHRS and CDR2 YFSETQ. The V end lost 5 bases, the J end lost 3 bases, and 4 bases lay between the germline ends. CDR3 size: 11 residues. The CDR3 coding sequence is TGCGCCAGCAGTGAAACAGATACGCAGTATTTT. Amino acids: CASSETDTQYF. Using reference TRBV5-1 and TRBJ2-3 for the parts outside the CDR3, the full variable domain is KAGVTQTPRYLIKTRGQQVTLSCSPISGHRSVSWYQQTPGQGLQFLFEYFSETQRNKGNFPGRFSGRQFSNSRSEMNVSTLELGDSALYLCASSETDTQYFGPGTRLTVL.

J is TRBJ1-5 and V is TRBV7-9, with D hard to call. Per the germline V gene, CDR1 is SEHNR and CDR2 is FQNEAQ (reference sequence). Deletions cut 3 bases from V and 2 bases from J, with 8 bases between. The length of the CDR3 is 14 residues. CDR3 nucleotide sequence: TGTGCCAGCAGCTTCGGGTCCGGCAATCAGCCCCAGCATTTT. Encoded protein: CASSFGSGNQPQHF.

The chain couples TRBV6-5 to TRBJ2-7; D remains ambiguous. There are 12 residues in the CDR3. Germline CDR1 and CDR2: MNHEY and SVGAGI. V lost 2 bases and J lost 4, with 6 bases in between. The CDR3 region is CASSYGTYEQYF. The CDR3 DNA sequence: TGTGCCAGCAGTTACGGCACTTACGAGCAGTACTTC.

V usage is TRBV18 and J usage is TRBJ2-3, with 8 bases identical to TRBD1. Trimming cost V 3 bases and J 3 bases; bases outside gene matches: 5. CDR3 length equals 15 residues. Germline V gives CDR1 KGHSH, CDR2 LQKENI. CDR3 protein: CASSPDRAQTDTQYF. CDR3 nucleotide sequence: TGTGCCAGCTCACCGGACAGGGCCCAGACAGATACGCAGTATTTT.